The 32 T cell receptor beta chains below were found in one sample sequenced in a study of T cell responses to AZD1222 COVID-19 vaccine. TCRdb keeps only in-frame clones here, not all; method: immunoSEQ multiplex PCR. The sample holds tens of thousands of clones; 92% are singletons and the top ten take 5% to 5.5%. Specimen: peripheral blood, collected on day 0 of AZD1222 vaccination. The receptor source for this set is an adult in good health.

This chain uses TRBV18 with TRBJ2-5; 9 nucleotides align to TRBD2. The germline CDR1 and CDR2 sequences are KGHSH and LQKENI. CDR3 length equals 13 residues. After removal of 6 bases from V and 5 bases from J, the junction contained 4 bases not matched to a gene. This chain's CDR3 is CASSLAGYETQYF. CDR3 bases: TGTGCCAGCTCCCTAGCGGGATATGAGACCCAGTACTTC. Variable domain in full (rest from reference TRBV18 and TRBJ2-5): NAGVMQNPRHLVRRRGQEARLRCSPMKGHSHVYWYRQLPEEGLKFMVYLQKENIIDESGMPKERFSAEFPKEGPSILRIQQVVRGDSAAYFCASSLAGYETQYFGPGTRLLVL.

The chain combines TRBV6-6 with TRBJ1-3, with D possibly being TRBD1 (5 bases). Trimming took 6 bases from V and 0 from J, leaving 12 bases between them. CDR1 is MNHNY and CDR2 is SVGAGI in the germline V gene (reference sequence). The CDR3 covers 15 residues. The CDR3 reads CASRGGPLSGNTIYF. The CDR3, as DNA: TGTGCCAGCAGGGGGGGACCGCTCTCTGGAAACACCATATATTTT.

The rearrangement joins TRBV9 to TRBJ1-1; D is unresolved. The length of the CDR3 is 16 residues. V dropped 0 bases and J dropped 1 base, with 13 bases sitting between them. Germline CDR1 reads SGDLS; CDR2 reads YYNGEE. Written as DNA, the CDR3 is TGTGCCAGCAGCGTAGCAACCCCTGGACCGAACACTGAAGCTTTCTTT. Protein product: CASSVATPGPNTEAFF.

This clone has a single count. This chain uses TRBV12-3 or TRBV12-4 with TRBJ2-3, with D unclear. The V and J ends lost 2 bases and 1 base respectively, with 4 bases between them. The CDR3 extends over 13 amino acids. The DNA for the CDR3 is TGTGCCAGCAGTTTATGGGGCACAGATACGCAGTATTTT. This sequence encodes CASSLWGTDTQYF.

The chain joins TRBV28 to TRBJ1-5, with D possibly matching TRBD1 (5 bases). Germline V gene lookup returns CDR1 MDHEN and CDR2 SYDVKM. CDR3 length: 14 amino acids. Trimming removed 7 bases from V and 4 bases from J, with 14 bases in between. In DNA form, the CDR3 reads TGTGCCAGCACCTTGGGGGACGGTAATCAGCCCCAGCATTTT. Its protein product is CASTLGDGNQPQHF.

This CDR3 is CASSIRSSGSNEQFF. The CDR3 DNA follows: TGTGCCAGTAGTATTAGGTCTAGCGGGAGCAATGAGCAGTTCTTC. This chain joins TRBV19 and TRBJ2-1; 10 bases agree with TRBD2. The CDR3 runs to 15 residues. With V trimmed by 3 bases and J by 6 bases, 5 bases remained unmatched. Germline values: CDR1 LNHDA, CDR2 SQIVND (reference sequence).

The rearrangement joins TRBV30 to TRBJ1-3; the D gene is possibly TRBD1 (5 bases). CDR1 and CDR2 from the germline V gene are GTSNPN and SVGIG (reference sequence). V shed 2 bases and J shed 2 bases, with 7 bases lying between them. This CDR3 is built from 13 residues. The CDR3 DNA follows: TGTGCCTGGAGTTGGGACGCTGGAAACACCATATATTTT. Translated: CAWSWDAGNTIYF.

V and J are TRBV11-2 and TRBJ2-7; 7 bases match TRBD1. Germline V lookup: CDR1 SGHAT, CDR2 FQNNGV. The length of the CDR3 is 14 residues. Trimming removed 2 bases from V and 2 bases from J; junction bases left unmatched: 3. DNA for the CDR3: TGTGCCAGCAGCTTACTACAGGGGACCTACGAGCAGTACTTC. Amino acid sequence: CASSLLQGTYEQYF.

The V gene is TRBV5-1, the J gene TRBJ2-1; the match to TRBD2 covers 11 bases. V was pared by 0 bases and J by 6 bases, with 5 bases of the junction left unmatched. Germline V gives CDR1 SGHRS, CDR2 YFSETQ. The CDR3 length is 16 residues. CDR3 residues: CASSLVLAGVGNEQFF. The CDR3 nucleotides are TGCGCCAGCAGCTTGGTACTAGCGGGAGTTGGCAATGAGCAGTTCTTC. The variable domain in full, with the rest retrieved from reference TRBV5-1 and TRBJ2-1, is KAGVTQTPRYLIKTRGQQVTLSCSPISGHRSVSWYQQTPGQGLQFLFEYFSETQRNKGNFPGRFSGRQFSNSRSEMNVSTLELGDSALYLCASSLVLAGVGNEQFFGPGTRLTVL.

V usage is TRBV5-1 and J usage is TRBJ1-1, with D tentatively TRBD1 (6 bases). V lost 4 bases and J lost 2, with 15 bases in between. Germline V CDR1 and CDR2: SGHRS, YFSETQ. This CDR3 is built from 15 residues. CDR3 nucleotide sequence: TGCGCCAGCAGCCCCATGGGACATGATAACACTGAAGCTTTCTTT. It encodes CASSPMGHDNTEAFF. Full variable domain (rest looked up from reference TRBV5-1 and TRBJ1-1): KAGVTQTPRYLIKTRGQQVTLSCSPISGHRSVSWYQQTPGQGLQFLFEYFSETQRNKGNFPGRFSGRQFSNSRSEMNVSTLELGDSALYLCASSPMGHDNTEAFFGQGTRLTVV.

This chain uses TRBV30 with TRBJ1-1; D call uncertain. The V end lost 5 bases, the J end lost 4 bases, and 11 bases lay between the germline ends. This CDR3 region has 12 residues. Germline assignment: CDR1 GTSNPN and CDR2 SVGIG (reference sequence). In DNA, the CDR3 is TGTGCCTGGGGTGGAGGTGGCACTGAAGCTTTCTTT. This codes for CAWGGGGTEAFF.

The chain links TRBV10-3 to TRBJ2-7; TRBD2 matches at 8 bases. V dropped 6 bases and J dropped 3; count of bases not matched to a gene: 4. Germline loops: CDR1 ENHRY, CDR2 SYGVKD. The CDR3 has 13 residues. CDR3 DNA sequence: TGTGCCATCAGCGGGAGGGCCTTCTACGAGCAGTACTTC. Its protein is CAISGRAFYEQYF.

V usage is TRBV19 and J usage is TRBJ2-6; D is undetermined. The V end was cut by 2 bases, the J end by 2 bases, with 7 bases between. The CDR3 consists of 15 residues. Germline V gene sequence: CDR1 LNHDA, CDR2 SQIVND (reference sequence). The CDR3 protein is CASSILLTGANVLTF. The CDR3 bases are TGTGCCAGTAGTATACTCCTGACTGGGGCCAACGTCCTGACTTTC.

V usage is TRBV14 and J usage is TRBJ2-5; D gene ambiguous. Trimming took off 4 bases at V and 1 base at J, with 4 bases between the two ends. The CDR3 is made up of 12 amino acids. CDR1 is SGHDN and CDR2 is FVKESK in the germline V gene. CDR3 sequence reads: CASSRTQETQYF. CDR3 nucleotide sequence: TGTGCCAGCAGCCGCACCCAAGAGACCCAGTACTTC.

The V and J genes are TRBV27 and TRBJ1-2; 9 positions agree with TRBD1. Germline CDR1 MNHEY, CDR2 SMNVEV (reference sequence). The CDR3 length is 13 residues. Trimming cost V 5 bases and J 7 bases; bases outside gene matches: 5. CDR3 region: CASSPGTGSGYTF. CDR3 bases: TGTGCCAGCAGTCCCGGGACAGGGAGTGGCTACACCTTC.

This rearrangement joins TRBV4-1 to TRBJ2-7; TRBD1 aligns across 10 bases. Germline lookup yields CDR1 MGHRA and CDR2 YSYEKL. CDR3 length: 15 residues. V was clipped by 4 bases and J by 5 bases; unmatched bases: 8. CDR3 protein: CASSLLGGQGDEQYF. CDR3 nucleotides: TGCGCCAGCAGCCTCCTAGGTGGACAGGGGGACGAGCAGTACTTC.

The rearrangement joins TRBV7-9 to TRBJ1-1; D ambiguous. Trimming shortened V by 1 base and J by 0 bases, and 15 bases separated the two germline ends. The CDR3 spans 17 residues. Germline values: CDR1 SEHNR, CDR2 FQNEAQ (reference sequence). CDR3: CASSLDPVHGVNTEAFF. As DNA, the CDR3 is TGTGCCAGCAGCTTAGATCCCGTACATGGGGTGAACACTGAAGCTTTCTTT. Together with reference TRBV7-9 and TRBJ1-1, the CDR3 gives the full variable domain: DTGVSQNPRHKITKRGQNVTFRCDPISEHNRLYWYRQTLGQGPEFLTYFQNEAQLEKSRLLSDRFSAERPKGSFSTLEIQRTEQGDSAMYLCASSLDPVHGVNTEAFFGQGTRLTVV.

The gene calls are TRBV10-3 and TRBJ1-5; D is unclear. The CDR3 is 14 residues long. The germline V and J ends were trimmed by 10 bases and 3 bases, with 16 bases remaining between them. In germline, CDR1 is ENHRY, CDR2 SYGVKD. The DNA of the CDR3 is TGTGCCAGCGACCGGGATTACCACAATCAGCCCCAGCATTTT. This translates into CASDRDYHNQPQHF.

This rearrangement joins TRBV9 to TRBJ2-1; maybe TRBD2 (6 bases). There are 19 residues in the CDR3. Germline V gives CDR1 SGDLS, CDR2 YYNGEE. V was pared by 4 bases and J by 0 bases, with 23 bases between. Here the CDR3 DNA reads TGTGCCAGCAGCCCACGACCCGCTAGCGTGAAAGGCTCCTACAATGAGCAGTTCTTC. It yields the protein CASSPRPASVKGSYNEQFF.

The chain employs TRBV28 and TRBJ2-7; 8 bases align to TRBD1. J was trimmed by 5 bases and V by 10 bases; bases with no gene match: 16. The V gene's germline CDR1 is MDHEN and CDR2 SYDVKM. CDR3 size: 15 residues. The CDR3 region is CATQSSGGLGNEQYF. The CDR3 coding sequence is TGTGCCACCCAATCCTCAGGGGGCCTAGGGAACGAGCAGTACTTC.

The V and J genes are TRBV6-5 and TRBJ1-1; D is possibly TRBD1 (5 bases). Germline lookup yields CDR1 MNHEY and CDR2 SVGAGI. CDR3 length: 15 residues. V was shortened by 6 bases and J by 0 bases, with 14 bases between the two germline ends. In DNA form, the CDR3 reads TGTGCCAGCAGACTCTTGGACACCGTGAACACTGAAGCTTTCTTT. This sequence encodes CASRLLDTVNTEAFF.

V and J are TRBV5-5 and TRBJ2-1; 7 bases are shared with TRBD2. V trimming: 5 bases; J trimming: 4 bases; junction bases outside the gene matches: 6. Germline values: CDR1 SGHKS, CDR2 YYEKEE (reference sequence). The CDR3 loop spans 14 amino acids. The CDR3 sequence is CASSRREYYNEQFF. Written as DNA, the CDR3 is TGTGCCAGCAGTCGGCGGGAGTATTACAATGAGCAGTTCTTC.

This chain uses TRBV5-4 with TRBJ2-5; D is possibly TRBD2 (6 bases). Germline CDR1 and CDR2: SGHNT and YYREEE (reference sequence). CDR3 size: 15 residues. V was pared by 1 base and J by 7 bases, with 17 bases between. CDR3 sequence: CASSLIHRTKGTQYF. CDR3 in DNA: TGTGCCAGCAGCTTGATACATAGGACTAAGGGGACCCAGTACTTC.

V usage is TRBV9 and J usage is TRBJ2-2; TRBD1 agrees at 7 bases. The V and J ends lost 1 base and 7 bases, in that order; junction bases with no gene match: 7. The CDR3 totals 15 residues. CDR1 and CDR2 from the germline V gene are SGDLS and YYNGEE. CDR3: CASSVQGTAIGELFF. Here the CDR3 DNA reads TGTGCCAGCAGCGTACAGGGGACAGCTATCGGGGAGCTGTTTTTT.

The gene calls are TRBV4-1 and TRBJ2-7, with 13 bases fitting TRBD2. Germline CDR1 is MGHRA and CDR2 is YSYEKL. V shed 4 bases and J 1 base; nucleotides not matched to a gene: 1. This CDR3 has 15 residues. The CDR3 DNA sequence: TGCGCCAGCAGCCTGGGACTAGCGGGATCCTACGAGCAGTACTTC. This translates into CASSLGLAGSYEQYF.

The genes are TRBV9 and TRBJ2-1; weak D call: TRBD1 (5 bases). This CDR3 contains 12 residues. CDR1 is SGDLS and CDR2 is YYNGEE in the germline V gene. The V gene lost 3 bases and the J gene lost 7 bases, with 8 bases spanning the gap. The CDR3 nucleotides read TGTGCCAGCAGCGCACAGGAGAATGAGCAGTTCTTC. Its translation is CASSAQENEQFF.

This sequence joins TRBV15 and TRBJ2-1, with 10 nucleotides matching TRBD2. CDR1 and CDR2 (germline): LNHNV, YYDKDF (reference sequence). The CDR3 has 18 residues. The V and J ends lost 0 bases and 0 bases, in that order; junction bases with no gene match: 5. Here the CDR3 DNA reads TGTGCCACCAGCAGAGAGCTAGCGGGGGCCAGCTCCTACAATGAGCAGTTCTTC. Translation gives CATSRELAGASSYNEQFF.

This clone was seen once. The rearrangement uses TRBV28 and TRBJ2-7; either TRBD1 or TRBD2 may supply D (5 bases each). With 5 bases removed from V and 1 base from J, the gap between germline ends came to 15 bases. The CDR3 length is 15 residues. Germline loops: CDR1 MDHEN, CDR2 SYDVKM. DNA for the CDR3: TGTGCCAGCAGTCAATACGGGGCCGGGTCCTACGAGCAGTACTTC. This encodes CASSQYGAGSYEQYF.

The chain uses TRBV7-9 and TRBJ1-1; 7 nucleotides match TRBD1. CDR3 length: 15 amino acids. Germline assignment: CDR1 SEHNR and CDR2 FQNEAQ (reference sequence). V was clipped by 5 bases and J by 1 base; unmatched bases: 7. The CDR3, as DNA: TGTGCCAGCAGCCCACAGGGGATTGGGAACACTGAAGCTTTCTTT. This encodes CASSPQGIGNTEAFF.

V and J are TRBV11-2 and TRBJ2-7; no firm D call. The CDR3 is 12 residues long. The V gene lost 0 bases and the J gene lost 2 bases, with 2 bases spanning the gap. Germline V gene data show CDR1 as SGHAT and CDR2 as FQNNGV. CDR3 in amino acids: CASSLDPYEQYF. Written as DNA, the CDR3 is TGTGCCAGCAGCTTAGATCCCTACGAGCAGTACTTC.

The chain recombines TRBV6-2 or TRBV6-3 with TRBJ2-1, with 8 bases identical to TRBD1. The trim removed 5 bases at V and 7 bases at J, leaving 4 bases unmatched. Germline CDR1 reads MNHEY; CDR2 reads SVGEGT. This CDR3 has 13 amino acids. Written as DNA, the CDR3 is TGTGCCAGCAGTAGGGACAGGCAAAATGAGCAGTTCTTC. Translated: CASSRDRQNEQFF.

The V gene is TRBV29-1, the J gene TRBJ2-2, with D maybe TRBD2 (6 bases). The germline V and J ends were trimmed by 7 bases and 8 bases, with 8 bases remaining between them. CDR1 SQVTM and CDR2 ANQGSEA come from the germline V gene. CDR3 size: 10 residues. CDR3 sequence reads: CSAREGELFF. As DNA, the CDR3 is TGCAGCGCCCGGGAGGGGGAGCTGTTTTTT.